Listed below are T cell receptor beta chains from one sample, sequenced in a study of cytomegalovirus exposure and HLA in healthy donors. Repertoires were generated with immunoSEQ multiplex PCR, while TCRdb's copy carries only in-frame clones and drops some. The repertoire consists of 220,000 or so clones, with almost 80% occurring once and the leading ten covering 3.5% to 4%. Sequenced: PBMCs. These receptors were collected from a male donor in good health and CMV-seronegative. CDR3s include the opening cysteine and the closing phenylalanine or tryptophan.

J gene,V gene,CDR3 protein
TRBJ1-4,TRBV6-6,CASSYSGTGLFF
TRBJ1-4,TRBV11-2,CASSPEGGLPGTNEKLFF
TRBJ1-2,TRBV2,CASSENRAVAGYTF
TRBJ2-1,TRBV5-8,CASLPGTGFNEQFF
TRBJ1-4,TRBV19,CATLPYGGPTNEKLFF
TRBJ2-3,TRBV7-9,CASSLAGEEDTQYF
TRBJ2-7,TRBV5-6,CASSWGTGDSYEQYF
TRBJ1-2,TRBV5-4,CASSLALGLIYGYTF
TRBJ2-7,TRBV19,CASEGQNNEQYF
TRBJ2-1,TRBV11-2,CASSLGLAGLEQFF
TRBJ2-5,TRBV7-9,CASSQASGDQETQYF
TRBJ2-3,TRBV5-1,CASSLFRGSGTDTQYF
TRBJ1-1,TRBV5-1,CASSLATGGLKWNTEAFF
TRBJ1-2,TRBV30,CAWMFRPNGYTF
TRBJ1-1,TRBV6-1,CASRDGQVLNTEAFF
TRBJ1-5,TRBV7-9,CSSSSLGRPQHF
TRBJ2-7,TRBV29-1,CSVLPRAGGEQYF
TRBJ2-1,TRBV19,CASRAGGLGNEQFF
TRBJ2-7,TRBV28,CASSSSGTGYNEQYF
TRBJ2-4,TRBV5-6,CASSYRDMSKNIQYF
TRBJ1-5,TRBV30,CAWSVEKGARNQPQHF
TRBJ1-5,TRBV4-1,CASSQDGGQGGQPQHF
TRBJ2-2,TRBV2,CASSERAGRTGELFF
TRBJ1-6,TRBV29-1,CSVQGASNSPLHF
TRBJ2-7,TRBV28,CASSSLTSSSYEQYF
TRBJ2-7,TRBV5-4,CASSSQGDLYEQYF
TRBJ1-5,TRBV6-4,CASSDPTENGSNQPQHF
TRBJ2-2,TRBV4-1,CASSQGGLAGRDGELFF
TRBJ2-5,TRBV15,CATSRGQGRETQYF
TRBJ2-3,TRBV9,CASSLSLRLGQGPDTQYF
TRBJ1-1,TRBV9,CASSVGVGRAFF
TRBJ2-1,TRBV19,CASSISGGQVGLAGINEQFF
TRBJ2-1,TRBV10-1,CASSPGTSGFRSSYNEQFF
TRBJ2-7,TRBV6-5,CASSTAGVGYEQYF
TRBJ1-4,TRBV4-1,CASSLYPGTVPEKLFF
TRBJ1-5,TRBV4-1,CASSQGQALNQPQHF
TRBJ1-1,TRBV19,CASVWGGMNTEAFF
TRBJ1-4,TRBV6-5,CASSYSQGAGEKLFF
TRBJ1-2,TRBV7-8,CASSLKENDGYTF
TRBJ2-1,TRBV5-1,CASSLRLAMNNEQFF
TRBJ2-5,TRBV15,CATSRSPGLAEETQYF
TRBJ2-7,TRBV7-2,CASSLELRRSYEQYF
TRBJ2-5,TRBV5-1,CASSLGAETQYF
TRBJ2-1,TRBV27,CASSLSGLLAGGRDEQFF
TRBJ2-5,TRBV28,CASSLGLAGARETQYF
TRBJ1-2,TRBV19,CATRQGAYGYTF
TRBJ1-1,TRBV28,CASSLVRRGTEAFF
TRBJ2-1,TRBV28,CASTLSGRDNNEQFF
TRBJ1-2,TRBV5-1,CASSLSLGQNYGYTF
TRBJ2-1,TRBV4-1,CASSQDPIIPYNEQFF
TRBJ2-1,TRBV19,CASSILRTGTMEQFF
TRBJ2-2,TRBV10-2,CASRGGGELFF
TRBJ2-5,TRBV29-1,CSVDRGVETQYF
TRBJ2-3,TRBV11-3,CASSFGGTDTQYF
TRBJ1-3,TRBV5-1,CASSLVSGQSGNTIYF
TRBJ1-3,TRBV9,CASSVEGVHRGDTIYF
TRBJ2-7,TRBV5-4,CASSLEYSTGGSSYEQYF
TRBJ2-7,TRBV2,CASTASLHEQYF
TRBJ2-7,TRBV27,CASAWGGGSYEQYF
TRBJ2-1,TRBV7-6,CASSRVERGTSGAGEQFF